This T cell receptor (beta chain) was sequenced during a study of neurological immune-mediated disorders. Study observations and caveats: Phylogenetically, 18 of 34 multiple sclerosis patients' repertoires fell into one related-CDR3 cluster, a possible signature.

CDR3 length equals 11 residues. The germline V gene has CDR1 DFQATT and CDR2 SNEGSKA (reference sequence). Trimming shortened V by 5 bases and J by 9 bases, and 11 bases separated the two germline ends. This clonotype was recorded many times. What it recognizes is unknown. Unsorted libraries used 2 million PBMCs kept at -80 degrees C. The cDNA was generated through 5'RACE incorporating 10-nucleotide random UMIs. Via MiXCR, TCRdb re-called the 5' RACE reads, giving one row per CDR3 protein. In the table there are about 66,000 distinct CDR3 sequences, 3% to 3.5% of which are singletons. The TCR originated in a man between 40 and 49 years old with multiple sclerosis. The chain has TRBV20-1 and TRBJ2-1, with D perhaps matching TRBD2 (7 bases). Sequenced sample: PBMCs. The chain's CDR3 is CSAPRGGEQFF. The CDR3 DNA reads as TGCAGTGCTCCTAGGGGGGGTGAGCAGTTCTTC.